This T cell receptor (beta chain) was recorded in a study of blood T cell repertoires in COVID-19. Study summary: Collection of acute and convalescent COVID-19 samples took place in the United States, Italy and Spain. The cDNA or gDNA used as material had been derived from T cells, B-cell-depleted T cells, or PBMCs.

TCRdb's table, derived via immunoSEQ multiplex PCR, lists solely in-frame clones and lacks some. The sample lists 90,000 to 100,000 clones; approximately 86% were seen once. The CDR3 length is 16 residues. J was trimmed by 4 bases and V by 5 bases; bases with no gene match: 9. Germline values: CDR1 LNHDA, CDR2 SQIVND (reference sequence). This rearrangement joins TRBV19 to TRBJ1-5, with TRBD1 matching 9 bases. The TCR originated in a man older than 75 with acute or convalescent COVID-19. The material sequenced was peripheral blood. The CDR3 DNA follows: TGTGCCAGTAGTGCTACCGGGACAGGGCTTAATCAGCCCCAGCATTTT. This sequence encodes CASSATGTGLNQPQHF.